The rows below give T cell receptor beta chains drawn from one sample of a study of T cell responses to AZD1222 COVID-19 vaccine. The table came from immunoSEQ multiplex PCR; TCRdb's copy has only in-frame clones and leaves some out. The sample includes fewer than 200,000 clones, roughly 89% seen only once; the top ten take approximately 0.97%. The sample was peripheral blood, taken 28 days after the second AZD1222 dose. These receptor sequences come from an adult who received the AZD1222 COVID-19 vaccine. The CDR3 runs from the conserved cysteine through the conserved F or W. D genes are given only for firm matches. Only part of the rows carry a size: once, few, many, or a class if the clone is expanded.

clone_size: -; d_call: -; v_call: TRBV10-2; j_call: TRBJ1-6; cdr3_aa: CASRADVSSYNSPLHF; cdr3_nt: TGCGCCAGCAGGGCTGACGTGAGCTCCTATAATTCACCCCTCCACTTT
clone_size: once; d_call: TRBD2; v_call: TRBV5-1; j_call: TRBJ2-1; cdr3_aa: CASSASVAGDHEQFF; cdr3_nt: TGCGCCAGCAGCGCCTCCGTAGCGGGGGACCATGAGCAGTTCTTC
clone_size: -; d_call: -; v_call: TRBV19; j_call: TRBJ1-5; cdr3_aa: CASSVRMVNQPQHF; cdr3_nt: TGTGCCAGTAGTGTCCGAATGGTGAATCAGCCCCAGCATTTT
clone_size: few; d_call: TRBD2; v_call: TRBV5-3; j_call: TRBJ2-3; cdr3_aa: CATILAVADTQYF; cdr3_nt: TGTGCCACCATACTAGCGGTGGCAGATACGCAGTATTTT
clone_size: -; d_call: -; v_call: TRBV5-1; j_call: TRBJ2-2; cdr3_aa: CASSLTDTGELFF; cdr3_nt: TGCGCCAGCAGCTTGACGGACACCGGGGAGCTGTTTTTT
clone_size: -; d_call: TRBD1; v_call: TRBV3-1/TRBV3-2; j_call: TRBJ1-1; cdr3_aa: CASSQDDRDSEAFF; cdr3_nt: TGTGCCAGCAGCCAAGACGACAGGGACTCTGAAGCTTTCTTT
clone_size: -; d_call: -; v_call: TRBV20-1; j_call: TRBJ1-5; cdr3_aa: CSASGRSNQPQHF; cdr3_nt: TGCAGTGCTAGTGGGCGAAGCAATCAGCCCCAGCATTTT
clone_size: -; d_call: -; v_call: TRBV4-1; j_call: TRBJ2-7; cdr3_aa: CASSQPTGSYEQYF; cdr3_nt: TGCGCCAGCAGCCAACCGACAGGTTCCTACGAGCAGTACTTC
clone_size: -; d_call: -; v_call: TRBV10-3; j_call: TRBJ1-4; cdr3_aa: CAIRATSNEKLFF; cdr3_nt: TGTGCCATCAGAGCGACGTCAAATGAAAAACTGTTTTTT
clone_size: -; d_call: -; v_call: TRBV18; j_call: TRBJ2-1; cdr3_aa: CASSPTQGFGQFF; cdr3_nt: TGTGCCAGCTCACCGACACAGGGTTTTGGGCAGTTCTTC
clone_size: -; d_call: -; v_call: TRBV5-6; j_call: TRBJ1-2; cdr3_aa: CASSPDTYGYTF; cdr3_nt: TGTGCCAGCAGCCCTGACACCTATGGCTACACCTTC
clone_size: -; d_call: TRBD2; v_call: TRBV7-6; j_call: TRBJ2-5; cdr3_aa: CASSPAGGRETQYF; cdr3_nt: TGTGCCAGCAGCCCGGCGGGGGGACGGGAGACCCAGTACTTC
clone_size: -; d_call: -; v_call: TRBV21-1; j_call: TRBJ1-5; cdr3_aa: CASRGQSIRNQPQHF; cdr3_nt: TGTGCCAGCAGGGGACAGTCGATCCGAAATCAGCCCCAGCATTTT
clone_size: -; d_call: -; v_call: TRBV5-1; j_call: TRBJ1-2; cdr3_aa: CASSLDRVWSGYTF; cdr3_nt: TGCGCCAGCAGCTTGGACAGGGTGTGGTCTGGCTACACCTTC
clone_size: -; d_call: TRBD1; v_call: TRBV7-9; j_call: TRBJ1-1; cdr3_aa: CASTLAGGNTEAFF; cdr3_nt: TGTGCCAGCACCCTCGCAGGGGGGAACACTGAAGCTTTCTTT
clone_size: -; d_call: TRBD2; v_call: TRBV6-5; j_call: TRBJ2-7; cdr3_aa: CASSYLTSGGSYEQYF; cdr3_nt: TGTGCCAGCAGTTACCTGACTAGCGGGGGCTCCTACGAGCAGTACTTC
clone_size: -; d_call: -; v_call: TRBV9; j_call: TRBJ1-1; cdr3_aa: CASSRGFGNTEAFF; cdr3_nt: TGTGCCAGCAGTAGGGGATTCGGAAACACTGAAGCTTTCTTT
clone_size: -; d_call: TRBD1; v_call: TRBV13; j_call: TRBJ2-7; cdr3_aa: CASSLGQGQYF; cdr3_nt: TGTGCCAGCAGCCTTGGACAGGGGCAGTACTTC
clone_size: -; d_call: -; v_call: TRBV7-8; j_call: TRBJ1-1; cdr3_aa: CASSFTANTEAFF; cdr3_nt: TGTGCCAGCAGCTTTACAGCGAACACTGAAGCTTTCTTT
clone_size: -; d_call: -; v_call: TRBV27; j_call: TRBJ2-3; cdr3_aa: CASGAYTQYF; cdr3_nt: TGTGCCAGCGGGGCGTATACGCAGTATTTT
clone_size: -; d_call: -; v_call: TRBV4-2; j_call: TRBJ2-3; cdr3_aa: CASSQGTRWGTDTQYF; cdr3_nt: TGTGCCAGCAGCCAAGGAACTAGGTGGGGCACAGATACGCAGTATTTT
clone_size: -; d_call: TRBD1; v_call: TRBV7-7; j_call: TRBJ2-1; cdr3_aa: CASSRDRVDNEQFF; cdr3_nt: TGTGCCAGCAGCCGGGACAGGGTAGATAATGAGCAGTTCTTC
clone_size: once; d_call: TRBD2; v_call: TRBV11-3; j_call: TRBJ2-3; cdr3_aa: CASSPWGSGLAGTDTQYF; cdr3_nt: TGTGCCAGCAGCCCCTGGGGTAGTGGACTAGCGGGCACAGATACGCAGTATTTT
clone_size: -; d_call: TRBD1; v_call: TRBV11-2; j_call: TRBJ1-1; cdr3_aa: CASSSRTGGTEAFF; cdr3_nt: TGTGCCAGCAGCTCTCGGACAGGGGGCACTGAAGCTTTCTTT
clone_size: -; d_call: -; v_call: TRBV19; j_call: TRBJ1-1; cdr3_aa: CASSIGIGGNTEAFF; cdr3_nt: TGTGCCAGTAGTATCGGGATAGGAGGGAACACTGAAGCTTTCTTT
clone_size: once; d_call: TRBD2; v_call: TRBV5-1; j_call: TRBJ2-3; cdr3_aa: CASSLAALAGTDTQYF; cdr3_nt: TGCGCCAGCAGCTTGGCCGCACTAGCGGGCACAGATACGCAGTATTTT